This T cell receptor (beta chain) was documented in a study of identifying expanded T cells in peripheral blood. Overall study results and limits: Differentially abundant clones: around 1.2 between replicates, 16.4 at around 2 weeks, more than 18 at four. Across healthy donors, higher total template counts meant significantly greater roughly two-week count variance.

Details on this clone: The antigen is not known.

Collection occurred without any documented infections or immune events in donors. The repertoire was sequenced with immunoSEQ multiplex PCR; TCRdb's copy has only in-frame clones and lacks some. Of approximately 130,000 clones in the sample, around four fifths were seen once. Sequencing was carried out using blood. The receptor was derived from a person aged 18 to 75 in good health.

The CDR3 coding sequence is TGTGCCATCGCGACTAGCGGGGATGCCGAGCAGTACTTC. This encodes CAIATSGDAEQYF. This chain connects TRBV6-1 to TRBJ2-7; 11 nucleotides align to TRBD2. This CDR3 region has 13 residues. Germline lookup yields CDR1 MNHNS and CDR2 SASEGT. J lost 6 bases, V lost 10 bases, and 8 bases had no gene match.